The clone carrying this TCR beta chain was detected only a few times. Its cognate antigen is unknown. The data originate from a study of cytomegalovirus exposure and HLA in healthy donors. Across the whole study: Drawn from HLA-typed donors, approximately 85 million unique TCRs were held in an early data release. Study-wide results and limits: A later analysis showed that HLA-associated TCR beta chains had undergone more clonal expansion than equally common others.

Both 60 Vbeta primers and 13 Jbeta primers went into the PCR. Assay used: immunoSEQ multiplex PCR; TCRdb lists only in-frame clones, some missing. The profile shows about 160,000 clones, 80% to 90% of them singletons. This receptor was taken from a woman aged 25 to 45 in good health and CMV-seropositive. The specimen sequenced was PBMCs.

The DNA of the CDR3 is TGTGCCAGCAGCTTAGTACAGTTCATGAACACTGAAGCTTTCTTT. Protein sequence: CASSLVQFMNTEAFF. This chain uses TRBV7-3 with TRBJ1-1; D is undetermined. The CDR3 is 15 amino acids. Deletions cut 2 bases from V and 0 bases from J, with 10 bases between. CDR1 is SGHTA and CDR2 is FQGTGA in the germline V gene.